A selection of T cell receptor beta chains follows, all from one sample in a study of early T cells in non-severe SARS-CoV-2 infection. TCRdb called the 5' RACE reads again in MiXCR, with one record for every CDR3 protein. The table has about 49,000 distinct CDR3 sequences, 12% seen once; the top ten hold 2% to 3%. The sequencing used whole blood, collected at baseline. The source is an adult who was a healthcare worker with PCR-confirmed SARS-CoV-2 infection or an uninfected control (not recorded which). CDR3s include the opening cysteine and the closing phenylalanine or tryptophan. D genes are given only for firm matches. Not every row has a clone size; where given, it reads once, few, many or a size class.

v_gene	d_gene	j_gene	abundance	CDR3nt	CDR3aa
TRBV27	NA	TRBJ2-7	many	TGTGCCAGCAGTTCCCATGACGGCGAGCAGTACTTC	CASSSHDGEQYF
TRBV7-9	NA	TRBJ1-6	NA	TGTGCCAGCAGCCAAGATTCACCCCTCCACTTT	CASSQDSPLHF
TRBV2	NA	TRBJ2-7	few	TGTGCCAGCGAACATTGGACAGAAGGGCAGAGGTTCGACGAGCAGTACTTC	CASEHWTEGQRFDEQYF
TRBV7-3	NA	TRBJ1-2	NA	TGTGCCAGCAGCTCACCCGGACAGAATGGCTACACCTTC	CASSSPGQNGYTF
TRBV6-2/TRBV6-3	TRBD2	TRBJ2-2	many	TGTGCCAGCAGCCAAGCGGGACTAGCGAGCGGGGAGCTGTTTTTT	CASSQAGLASGELFF
TRBV5-1	TRBD1	TRBJ1-1	few	TGCGCCAGCAGCCCGGCCGGGACAGTGAACACTGAAGCTTTCTTT	CASSPAGTVNTEAFF
TRBV20-1	NA	TRBJ1-1	NA	TGCAGTGCTCCACCATCAGCGGGGGCTTTCTTT	CSAPPSAGAFF
TRBV11-2	NA	TRBJ2-2	many	TGTGCCAGCAGCGGAACACTGATGGGGCGTACCGGGGAGCTGTTTTTT	CASSGTLMGRTGELFF
TRBV6-2/TRBV6-3	NA	TRBJ1-5	few	TGTGCCAGCAGCCCAGGGTATCAGCCCCAGCATTTT	CASSPGYQPQHF
TRBV5-1	NA	TRBJ2-7	NA	TGCGCCAGCAGCCCCGACGCATCTAGCTCCTACGAGCAGTACTTC	CASSPDASSSYEQYF
TRBV7-3	NA	TRBJ2-7	few	TGTGCCAGCAGCCGCTCCGGGCATTCGGACGAGCAGTACTTC	CASSRSGHSDEQYF
TRBV11-3	NA	TRBJ2-1	NA	TGTGCCAGCAGCTTTGGTAACATCAATGAGCAGTTCTTC	CASSFGNINEQFF
TRBV20-1	NA	TRBJ2-7	NA	TGCAGTGCTAGCTTCGGCGGAAGCTCCTACGAGCAGTACTTC	CSASFGGSSYEQYF
TRBV7-6	TRBD2	TRBJ2-4	NA	TGTGCCAGCAGCTCTCAGGCAGCGGGAGGGAACATTCAGTACTTC	CASSSQAAGGNIQYF
TRBV12-3/TRBV12-4	NA	TRBJ2-2	few	TGTGCCAGCAGTTTTTCAGGGTCGAACACCGGGGAGCTGTTTTTT	CASSFSGSNTGELFF
TRBV27	NA	TRBJ2-1	NA	TGTGCCAGCAGTACCGTCACCGGGAGCCGTTCCTACAATGAGCAGTTCTTC	CASSTVTGSRSYNEQFF
TRBV4-2	NA	TRBJ1-1	many	TGTGCCAGCAGCCAAGCCTCAAGGGACCCGAACACTGAAGCTTTCTTT	CASSQASRDPNTEAFF
TRBV11-1	TRBD2	TRBJ2-1	many	TGTGCCAGCAGATGGACTGTAGCGGGAGCAGCCTACAATGAGCAGTTCTTC	CASRWTVAGAAYNEQFF
TRBV7-9	NA	TRBJ2-7	NA	TGTGCCAGCAGCCACGCGAGGGCAACCTACGAGCAGTACTTC	CASSHARATYEQYF
TRBV7-2	NA	TRBJ1-6	NA	TGTGCCAGCAGCTTTTCTGCCCTGGCGCCCCTCCACTTT	CASSFSALAPLHF
TRBV20-1	NA	TRBJ2-1	many	TGCAGTGCTAGTGGTCAGGGGAAAGGCAATGAGCAGTTCTTC	CSASGQGKGNEQFF
TRBV5-1	NA	TRBJ2-2	NA	TGCGCCAGCAGCCTGTCCGGGACTAACACCGGGGAGCTGTTTTTT	CASSLSGTNTGELFF
TRBV20-1	TRBD1	TRBJ1-5	many	TGCAGTGCTAGAGCGGACAGGGCTCGAAATCAGCCCCAGCATTTT	CSARADRARNQPQHF
TRBV9	NA	TRBJ1-2	few	TGTGCCAGCAGCGTAGGGGAACAGTACTATGGCTACACCTTC	CASSVGEQYYGYTF
TRBV6-5	NA	TRBJ1-6	many	TGTGCCAGCAGGCGAGACAGTAATTCACCCCTCCACTTT	CASRRDSNSPLHF
TRBV20-1	NA	TRBJ1-3	few	TGCAGTGCTAGAGAGGGCGGACCTTTCTCTGGAAACACCATATATTTT	CSAREGGPFSGNTIYF
TRBV23-1	NA	TRBJ2-3	few	TGCGCCAGCAGCCCAGGGTCAGATACGCAGTATTTT	CASSPGSDTQYF
TRBV20-1	NA	TRBJ2-1	medium-sized	TGCAGTGCTAGTAAAGGGAGCTCCTACAATGAGCAGTTCTTC	CSASKGSSYNEQFF
TRBV6-5	NA	TRBJ1-6	NA	TGTGCCAGCAGTTACCCGGCAGGGCGAAGGAATTCACCCCTCCACTTT	CASSYPAGRRNSPLHF
TRBV11-2	TRBD2	TRBJ2-1	many	TGTGCCAGCAGCTTAGGAACTAGCGGGAGGGACGAGCAGTTCTTC	CASSLGTSGRDEQFF
TRBV29-1	NA	TRBJ1-5	NA	TGCAGCGTTGTTGCTGGCAATCAGCCCCAGCATTTT	CSVVAGNQPQHF
TRBV6-7	NA	TRBJ1-6	NA	TGTGCCAGCAGTTACTCCCGCGCGAGCTCCTATAATTCACCCCTCCACTTT	CASSYSRASSYNSPLHF
TRBV29-1	TRBD1	TRBJ2-7	few	TGCAGCGTTGTCGGGTCCGACAGGGTTTCCCACGAGCAGTACTTC	CSVVGSDRVSHEQYF
TRBV6-5	NA	TRBJ1-5	NA	TGTGCCAGCAGTCTCCGGGGAGGTCAGCCCCAGCATTTT	CASSLRGGQPQHF
TRBV18	TRBD1	TRBJ2-7	many	TGTGCCAGCTCAGTTACAGGGGCCGAGCAGTACTTC	CASSVTGAEQYF
TRBV27	TRBD1	TRBJ2-7	NA	TGTGCCAGCCAGGCCGGGACAGGCCTTTACGAGCAGTACTTC	CASQAGTGLYEQYF
TRBV7-2	NA	TRBJ2-2	NA	TGTGCCAGCAGCTTGGGACATCTTAACACCGGGGAGCTGTTTTTT	CASSLGHLNTGELFF
TRBV7-2	TRBD2	TRBJ2-7	NA	TGTGCCAGCAGCTTAGTCCCGGGACTAGCGGGAGGGCCGAGCGAGCAGTACTTC	CASSLVPGLAGGPSEQYF
TRBV7-9	TRBD1	TRBJ2-5	NA	TGTGCCAGCAGCTTCGGGACAGGGGGTTTGGAGACCCAGTACTTC	CASSFGTGGLETQYF
TRBV5-4	NA	TRBJ1-3	many	TGTGCCAGCAGCTTGGCGGACAGTGATAACTCTGGAAACACCATATATTTT	CASSLADSDNSGNTIYF
TRBV4-3	NA	TRBJ1-2	NA	TGCGCCAGCAGCCAAAAGGATGGTGATGGCTACACCTTC	CASSQKDGDGYTF
TRBV15	NA	TRBJ1-2	few	TGTGCCACCAGCAGAGCAACGGACGGTAACTATGGCTACACCTTC	CATSRATDGNYGYTF
TRBV18	NA	TRBJ2-3	NA	TGTGCCAGCTCCAGCATGACAGATACGCAGTATTTT	CASSSMTDTQYF
TRBV11-2	TRBD1	TRBJ1-4	many	TGTGCCAGCAGCTCACAGGGGACAGGGGGCGTTTGGGAAAAACTGTTTTTT	CASSSQGTGGVWEKLFF
TRBV20-1	TRBD1	TRBJ1-5	many	TGCAGTGCTAGTGAGGACAGGACAGATAGCAATCAGCCCCAGCATTTT	CSASEDRTDSNQPQHF
TRBV20-1	NA	TRBJ1-2	many	TGCAGTGTGGGTGACCGGGACTTCCCGGATGGCTACACCTTC	CSVGDRDFPDGYTF
TRBV20-1	NA	TRBJ1-6	NA	TGCAGTGCTAGTGGGTGGAGCTCCTATAATTCACCCCTCCACTTT	CSASGWSSYNSPLHF
TRBV2	TRBD2	TRBJ2-4	many	TGTGCCAGCAAAGTTAGCGGGGCGAAAAACATTCAGTACTTC	CASKVSGAKNIQYF
TRBV7-7	NA	TRBJ1-1	few	TGTGCCAGCAGCCAGCTCCCCATGAACACTGAAGCTTTCTTT	CASSQLPMNTEAFF
TRBV5-6	NA	TRBJ1-2	many	TGTGCCAGCAGCGCCGACAGGTTTAACTATGGCTACACCTTC	CASSADRFNYGYTF
TRBV6-4	NA	TRBJ2-6	few	TGTGCCAGCAGTGACTCGGACAGCTCTGGGGCCAACGTCCTGACTTTC	CASSDSDSSGANVLTF
TRBV5-5	NA	TRBJ2-6	NA	TGTGCCAGCAGCTCCTCAGGGCGCTCTAACTCTGGGGCCAACGTCCTGACTTTC	CASSSSGRSNSGANVLTF